This T cell receptor beta chain was found in a study of shared clonotypes between healthy human individuals. Across the whole study: The donor pool was made up of two women and three men aged 18 to 49.

It was on ten immunoSEQ deep assay plates that unsorted PBMC DNA was sequenced. Sequenced by immunoSEQ multiplex PCR; TCRdb stores in-frame clones only, minus some. Found here are nearly 500,000 clones, over 60% of them singletons; the top ten hold about an eighth. Adult donors, all healthy and HIV-negative, had no recent acute infections or vaccinations. All of the donors resided in Nashville, Tennessee, and each was a Caucasian adult. CDR3 length: 14 residues. J was trimmed by 3 bases and V by 4 bases; bases with no gene match: 5. The chain has TRBV7-1 and TRBJ1-1; TRBD1 matches 7 bases. TRBV7-1 is filed as an ORF, its function uncertain. The sequence derives from a woman aged 35 to 49 in good health. Some clones in this sample may be carry-over from other donors' samples. The sample consisted of PBMCs. The CDR3 protein is CASSLAGQHTEAFF. CDR3 DNA: TGTGCCAGCAGCTTAGCGGGACAGCACACTGAAGCTTTCTTT.